The entry that follows covers one T cell receptor (beta chain) sequence. No antigen is known for it. TCRdb re-called the 5' RACE reads; every CDR3 protein appears as one record, without DNA. The listing records over 100,000 distinct CDR3 sequences. These data are taken from a study of T cells expressing NK-cell markers. Study context: Sorted T-cell subsets CD3+CD56+NKG2C+, CD3+CD56+NKG2C- and CD3+CD56-NKG2C+ were TCR beta-sequenced. Seven donors tested HCMV-seropositive and one tested seronegative among the eight sequenced.

This CDR3 region has 18 residues. Germline-derived CDR1 and CDR2 are SGHAT and FQDESV (reference sequence). Notes on the study in general: Whether expanded NKG2C+ T cell clones were HCMV-specific remained unclear. Top CD8+ clonotypes included the dominant CD3+CD56+NKG2C+ clonotypes in roughly six donors.

Material for sequencing was blood T cells: a sorted CD56 or NKG2C T cell subset, CD4+ or CD8+ T cells, or bulk PBMC T cells (not recorded which). This sequence originates from a woman aged 18 to 75 in good health. V is TRBV11-1 and J is TRBJ2-1; TCRdb picks TRBD2, but there is no DNA to check that call. The CDR3 loop is CASSSPGGLAGTYNEQFF.